The 28 T cell receptor beta chains in this list originate from one sample, sequenced in a study of high-grade serous ovarian cancer treatment subgroups. The tumor samples were collected prior to definitive surgery or chemotherapy. Assay used: immunoSEQ multiplex PCR; TCRdb lists only in-frame clones, some missing. The sample carries thousands of clones, roughly 82% recorded once. The sample consisted of tumor tissue. The receptors were sampled from a human donor with high-grade serous ovarian cancer.

The rearrangement uses TRBV10-2 and TRBJ2-1; TRBD2 agrees at 13 bases. V shed 4 bases and J 10 bases; nucleotides not matched to a gene: 7. This CDR3 comprises 15 residues. The germline V gene has CDR1 WSHSY and CDR2 SAAADI. The CDR3 bases are TGCGCCAGCAGTGTATTACTAGCGGGAGGGGAAGAGCAGTTCTTC. Amino acid sequence: CASSVLLAGGEEQFF.

The count of this clone is one. J is TRBJ2-1 and V is TRBV2, with no clear D. This CDR3 is built from 13 residues. Trimming stripped 6 bases from V and 6 bases from J, with 12 bases between. Germline V CDR1 and CDR2: SNHLY, FYNNEI. The CDR3 spells CASRASGSNEQFF. As DNA, the CDR3 is TGTGCCAGCAGGGCCTCGGGTTCCAATGAGCAGTTCTTC.

This chain uses TRBV5-1 with TRBJ2-2, with 8 bases matching TRBD1. The J segment lost 1 base and the V segment lost 2 bases, leaving 1 base of the junction unmatched. This CDR3 region has 15 residues. Germline V gene lookup returns CDR1 SGHRS and CDR2 YFSETQ. This chain's CDR3 is CASSFRGRNTGELFF. The DNA for the CDR3 is TGCGCCAGCAGCTTCAGGGGGCGGAACACCGGGGAGCTGTTTTTT.

This clone has only one observation. The chain combines TRBV4-2 with TRBJ2-7; TRBD2 aligns across 13 bases. This CDR3 region has 17 residues. CDR1 is LGHNA and CDR2 is YNFKEQ in the germline V gene. With V trimmed by 0 bases and J by 4 bases, 6 bases remained unmatched. The CDR3 nucleotides are TGTGCCAGCAGCCAAGATTTCGGGGGACTAGCGGGGTACGAGCAGTACTTC. Its protein product is CASSQDFGGLAGYEQYF.

The CDR3 DNA sequence: TGTGCCAGCAGTCTGGAGACAGGGGATTCACCCCTCCACTTT. The encoded protein is CASSLETGDSPLHF. The gene calls are TRBV28 and TRBJ1-6, with 8 positions matching TRBD1. J was trimmed by 8 bases and V by 5 bases; bases with no gene match: 5. Per the germline V gene, CDR1 is MDHEN and CDR2 is SYDVKM. This CDR3 has 14 residues.

This chain connects TRBV29-1 to TRBJ2-1, with D possibly matching TRBD1 (6 bases). The length of the CDR3 is 14 residues. The germline V and J ends were trimmed by 4 bases and 1 base, with 11 bases remaining between them. CDR1 SQVTM and CDR2 ANQGSEA come from the germline V gene. CDR3 sequence: CSVVGRGSYNEQFF. As DNA, the CDR3 is TGCAGCGTTGTAGGCAGGGGATCCTACAATGAGCAGTTCTTC.

This chain uses TRBV18 with TRBJ2-6; TRBD1 agrees at 7 bases. The CDR3 loop spans 18 amino acids. J gave up 0 bases and V 5 bases, and 10 bases lay outside the gene matches. The germline gives CDR1 KGHSH, CDR2 LQKENI. The CDR3 protein is CASSGIQGPFSGANVLTF. CDR3 bases: TGTGCCAGCTCAGGTATACAGGGGCCCTTCTCTGGGGCCAACGTCCTGACTTTC.

The chain is built from TRBV30 and TRBJ2-3; D is undetermined. Trimming took 5 bases from V and 9 from J, leaving 15 bases between them. Germline CDR1 reads GTSNPN; CDR2 reads SVGIG (reference sequence). The CDR3 has 12 amino acids. CDR3 nucleotides: TGTGCCTGGGCCGCTAGACGTCAGACGCAGTATTTT. Protein sequence: CAWAARRQTQYF.

The chain employs TRBV7-2 and TRBJ2-7; D is unresolved. Germline loops: CDR1 SGHTA, CDR2 FQGNSA. V lost 0 bases and J 0 bases, leaving 9 bases between the germline ends. There are 15 residues in the CDR3. This CDR3 reads CASSLAVGSSYEQYF. CDR3 coding DNA: TGTGCCAGCAGCTTAGCTGTGGGAAGCTCCTACGAGCAGTACTTC.

The chain is built from TRBV11-2 and TRBJ1-2; 7 bases are shared with TRBD1. Germline lookup yields CDR1 SGHAT and CDR2 FQNNGV. The CDR3 consists of 14 residues. Trimming at V came to 0 bases and at J to 10 bases, leaving 8 bases not matched to a gene. The CDR3 DNA reads as TGTGCCAGCAGCTTAGACCAGGGGGGGTTCGCCTACACCTTC. As protein: CASSLDQGGFAYTF.

The gene calls are TRBV30 and TRBJ1-2; D remains ambiguous. CDR1 GTSNPN and CDR2 SVGIG come from the germline V gene (reference sequence). V gave up 0 bases and J gave up 12 bases, with 14 bases separating them. The CDR3 has 12 residues. The CDR3 loop reads CAWSVYPAADTF. In nucleotides, the CDR3 is TGTGCCTGGAGTGTGTACCCCGCGGCTGACACCTTC.

The rearrangement links TRBV29-1 to TRBJ2-1; TRBD2 matches at 9 bases. The CDR3 sequence is 14 residues long. V shed 4 bases and J 6 bases; nucleotides not matched to a gene: 7. The germline gives CDR1 SQVTM, CDR2 ANQGSEA. The CDR3 DNA follows: TGCAGCGTTGGCGTCGGCGGGAGGGCCAATGAGCAGTTCTTC. It is translated as CSVGVGGRANEQFF.

The chain carries TRBV27 and TRBJ2-5; perhaps TRBD1 as D (5 bases). The last part of the DNA fits TRBJ2-7 better; the J call may be wrong. The CDR3 loop spans 13 amino acids. The germline V gene encodes CDR1 MNHEY and CDR2 SMNVEV (reference sequence). This CDR3 is CASSLSQGYEQYF. The CDR3 DNA reads TGTGCCAGCAGTTTATCCCAGGGCTACGAGCAGTACTTC.

The genes are TRBV4-2 and TRBJ2-1; TRBD2 matches 7 bases. CDR3 length equals 15 residues. Germline CDR1 and CDR2: LGHNA and YNFKEQ. The V gene end was trimmed by 1 base and the J gene end by 0 bases; junction bases not matched to a gene: 0. The CDR3 loop reads CASSQASGSYNEQFF. As DNA, the CDR3 is TGTGCCAGCAGCCAAGCTAGCGGCTCCTACAATGAGCAGTTCTTC.

The chain uses TRBV5-6 and TRBJ2-7; 8 bases agree with TRBD2. Germline V gene sequence: CDR1 SGHDT, CDR2 YYEEEE. CDR3 length equals 15 residues. The J segment lost 3 bases and the V segment lost 5 bases, leaving 10 bases of the junction unmatched. The CDR3 here is CASRKLADPLYEQYF. The CDR3 bases are TGTGCCAGCAGGAAACTAGCGGACCCCCTCTACGAGCAGTACTTC. Full variable domain (outside the CDR3, taken from reference TRBV5-6 and TRBJ2-7): DAGVTQSPTHLIKTRGQQVTLRCSPKSGHDTVSWYQQALGQGPQFIFQYYEEEERQRGNFPDRFSGHQFPNYSSELNVNALLLGDSALYLCASRKLADPLYEQYFGPGTRLTVT.

The CDR3 coding sequence is TGTGCCAGCAGCGCGACAGGGGACGAGCAGTACTTC. Its translation is CASSATGDEQYF. The rearrangement uses TRBV6-1 and TRBJ2-7, with 8 bases identical to TRBD1. The junction had 3 bases not matched to a gene; V was cut back by 6 bases and J by 5 bases. Per germline, CDR1 MNHNS and CDR2 SASEGT. The CDR3 sequence is 12 residues long.

As to this clone: One end of the junction varies from germline; a read error may be responsible. The chain joins TRBV28 to TRBJ1-4; no firm D call. The V gene's germline CDR1 is MDHEN and CDR2 SYDVKM. The CDR3 sequence is 12 residues long. As DNA, the CDR3 is TGTGCCAGTAGTTCGATCTGGGAAAAACTGTTTTTT. It yields the protein CASSSIWEKLFF.

This rearrangement joins TRBV28 to TRBJ1-3; a weak D match, TRBD1 (5 bases). This CDR3 has 16 residues. V lost 2 bases and J 0 bases, leaving 11 bases between the germline ends. CDR1 and CDR2 from the germline V gene are MDHEN and SYDVKM. As DNA, the CDR3 is TGTGCCAGCAGTTTAAACGGGGCCGACTCTGGAAACACCATATATTTT. Protein product: CASSLNGADSGNTIYF.

V usage is TRBV7-9 and J usage is TRBJ1-4, with D possibly matching TRBD1 (6 bases). This CDR3 has 15 residues. CDR1 is SEHNR and CDR2 is FQNEAQ in the germline V gene (reference sequence). Trimming took 2 bases from V and 7 from J, leaving 14 bases between them. The CDR3 nucleotides read TGTGCCAGCAGCTTAATCTCAGGGGAAGGTGAAAAACTGTTTTTT. This gives the protein CASSLISGEGEKLFF.

The gene calls are TRBV6-1 and TRBJ2-7; 14 nucleotides line up with TRBD2. Germline loops: CDR1 MNHNS, CDR2 SASEGT. The CDR3 totals 14 residues. Unmatched junction bases numbered 5, after V lost 8 bases and J lost 5 bases. The CDR3 DNA sequence: TGTGCCAGCGGGACTAGCGGGAGTTCGAACGAGCAGTACTTC. Its protein is CASGTSGSSNEQYF.

The V call is TRBV7-2, the J call TRBJ2-2, with 11 bases fitting TRBD2. The V gene end was trimmed by 6 bases and the J gene end by 1 base; junction bases not matched to a gene: 13. The CDR3 runs to 19 residues. The germline V gene has CDR1 SGHTA and CDR2 FQGNSA. The CDR3 here is CASSQHGLAGRRNTGELFF. As DNA, the CDR3 is TGTGCCAGCAGTCAACACGGACTAGCGGGCCGAAGGAACACCGGGGAGCTGTTTTTT.

The CDR3 sequence is CASNKDGGDQPQHF. The CDR3 nucleotides are TGTGCCAGCAACAAGGACGGAGGCGATCAGCCCCAGCATTTT. The chain couples TRBV2 to TRBJ1-5; D remains unclear. Trimming stripped 7 bases from V and 5 bases from J, with 15 bases between. The CDR3 covers 14 residues. CDR1 SNHLY and CDR2 FYNNEI come from the germline V gene.

V gene TRBV10-2 combines with J gene TRBJ2-2, with TRBD1 identical over 10 bases. This CDR3 contains 16 residues. CDR1 is WSHSY, CDR2 SAAADI, per germline. The junction had 5 bases not matched to a gene; V was cut back by 6 bases and J by 1 base. CDR3 in DNA: TGCGCCAGCAGGAATCGGGACAGGGGGAACACCGGGGAGCTGTTTTTT. It translates to CASRNRDRGNTGELFF.

The V and J genes are TRBV7-2 and TRBJ2-7; 7 bases are a match to TRBD1. This CDR3 has 14 amino acids. Germline V gives CDR1 SGHTA, CDR2 FQGNSA. V was pared by 5 bases and J by 2 bases, with 6 bases of the junction left unmatched. CDR3 region: CASSGRDRPYEQYF. In DNA form, the CDR3 reads TGTGCCAGCAGCGGTAGGGACAGACCCTACGAGCAGTACTTC.

The rearrangement joins TRBV6-5 to TRBJ2-1; 9 nucleotides match TRBD2. The CDR3 spans 15 residues. Germline lookup yields CDR1 MNHEY and CDR2 SVGAGI. V lost 8 bases to trimming and J lost 2 bases; unmatched junction nucleotides: 7. The CDR3 reads CASHRLAGTYNEQFF. CDR3 DNA sequence: TGTGCCAGCCATCGGCTAGCGGGAACCTACAATGAGCAGTTCTTC.

This chain uses TRBV5-8 with TRBJ1-5; 7 nucleotides agree with TRBD1. The germline CDR1 and CDR2 sequences are SGHTS and YDEGEE. This CDR3 spans 15 amino acids. After removal of 4 bases from V and 1 base from J, the junction contained 5 bases not matched to a gene. CDR3 coding DNA: TGTGCCAGCAGCCTGGGACAGAGGAGCAATCAGCCCCAGCATTTT. Amino acid sequence: CASSLGQRSNQPQHF.

This chain links TRBV28 with TRBJ2-4; tentative D call: TRBD2 (5 bases). Germline CDR1 is MDHEN and CDR2 is SYDVKM. V was pared by 7 bases and J by 5 bases, with 12 bases between. This CDR3 region has 13 residues. The CDR3 is CASTPGTQNIQYF. CDR3 sequence (DNA): TGTGCCAGCACTCCGGGAACGCAAAACATTCAGTACTTC.

The genes are TRBV27 and TRBJ1-1; D remains unclear. The CDR3 extends over 15 amino acids. Germline CDR1 and CDR2: MNHEY and SMNVEV (reference sequence). V lost 3 bases to trimming and J lost 1 base, with 12 bases between them. The CDR3 DNA is TGTGCCAGCAGTTTCCTGGGTGAAGCGAACACTGAAGCTTTCTTT. It encodes CASSFLGEANTEAFF.